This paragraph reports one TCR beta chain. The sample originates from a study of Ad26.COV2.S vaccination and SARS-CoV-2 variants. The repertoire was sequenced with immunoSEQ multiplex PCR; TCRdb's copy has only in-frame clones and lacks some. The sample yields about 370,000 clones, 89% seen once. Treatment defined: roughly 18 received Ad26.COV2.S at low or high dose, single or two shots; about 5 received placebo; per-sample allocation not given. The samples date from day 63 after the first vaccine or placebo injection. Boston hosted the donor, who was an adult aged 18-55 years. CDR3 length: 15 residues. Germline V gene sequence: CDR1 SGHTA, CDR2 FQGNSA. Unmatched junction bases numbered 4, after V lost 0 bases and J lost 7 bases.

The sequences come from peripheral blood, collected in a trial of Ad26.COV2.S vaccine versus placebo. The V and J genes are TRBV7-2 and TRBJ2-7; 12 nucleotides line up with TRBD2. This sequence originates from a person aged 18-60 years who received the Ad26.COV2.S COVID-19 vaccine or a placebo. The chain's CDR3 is CASSLAGLAGYEQYF. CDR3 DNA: TGTGCCAGCAGCTTAGCGGGACTAGCGGGCTATGAGCAGTACTTC.